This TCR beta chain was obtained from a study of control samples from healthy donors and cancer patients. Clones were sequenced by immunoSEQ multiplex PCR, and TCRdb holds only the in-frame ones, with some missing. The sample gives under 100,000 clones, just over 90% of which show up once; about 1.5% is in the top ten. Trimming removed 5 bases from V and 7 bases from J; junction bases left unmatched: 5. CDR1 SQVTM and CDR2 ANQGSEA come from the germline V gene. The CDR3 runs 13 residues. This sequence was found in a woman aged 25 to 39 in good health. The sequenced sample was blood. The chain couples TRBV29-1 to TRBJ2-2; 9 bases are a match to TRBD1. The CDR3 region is CSVRQGEIGELFF. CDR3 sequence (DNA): TGCAGCGTTAGACAGGGGGAAATCGGGGAGCTGTTTTTT.